This is a list of T cell receptor beta chains from one sample in a study of identical twins' blood T cells. TCRdb itself ran the 5' RACE reads through MiXCR, one entry per CDR3 protein. The sample consists of 300,000 to 450,000 distinct CDR3 sequences, over 25% of them appearing once. Sample: PBMCs. Source of these receptors: a woman aged 18-50 years in good health. CDR3s include the opening cysteine and the closing phenylalanine or tryptophan. A D gene is named only where the DNA matches it firmly. Some rows have no size entry. The others give once, few or many, or a class for an expanded clone.

clone_size d_call j_call v_call cdr3_length cdr3_nt cdr3_aa
. TRBD1 TRBJ1-1 TRBV6-6 15 TGTGCCAGCAGTTACCCGGGACAGCGGAACACTGAAGCTTTCTTT CASSYPGQRNTEAFF
few . TRBJ1-2 TRBV7-3 15 TGTGCCAGCAGCCGGAGGGGGGGGGTTGACGGCGGCTACACCTTC CASSRRGGVDGGYTF
. . TRBJ1-2 TRBV29-1 12 TGCAGCGTTGAAGGGCGGATGTATGGCTACACCTTC CSVEGRMYGYTF
. TRBD2 TRBJ2-1 TRBV5-4 15 TGTGCCAGCAGCCCACCTAGCGGGGGGGCGAATGAGCAGTTCTTC CASSPPSGGANEQFF
many . TRBJ1-3 TRBV28 14 TGTGCCAGCAGAGTACAGGGAAACCGAAACACCATATATTTT CASRVQGNRNTIYF
few . TRBJ2-7 TRBV28 14 TGTGCCAGCAGCTCCGAAGGGACTTTCTACGAGCAGTACTTC CASSSEGTFYEQYF
few . TRBJ2-7 TRBV5-1 14 TGCGCCAGCAGCTTGTCAGGGAACAGCTACGAGCAGTACTTC CASSLSGNSYEQYF
few TRBD1 TRBJ1-4 TRBV29-1 12 TGCAGCGGCCTCCAGGGGGATGAAAAACTGTTTTTT CSGLQGDEKLFF
few . TRBJ2-3 TRBV19 14 TGTGCCAGTAGTGCCCGGGACCCCCCTGATACGCAGTATTTT CASSARDPPDTQYF
. . TRBJ1-1 TRBV19 14 TGTGCCAGTAGTATAGGATGGGTGAACACTGAAGCTTTCTTT CASSIGWVNTEAFF
. . TRBJ1-2 TRBV20-1 12 TGCAGTGCTAGGGAAGGGGGTCGAGGCTACACCTTC CSAREGGRGYTF
few . TRBJ1-2 TRBV14 14 TGTGCCAGCAGCCAACCCGGGGCGGACTATGGCTACACCTTC CASSQPGADYGYTF
. . TRBJ1-6 TRBV6-2/TRBV6-3 13 TGTGCCAGCAGCGACGGTGAAAATTCACCCCTCCACTTT CASSDGENSPLHF
few TRBD1 TRBJ2-7 TRBV27 16 TGTGCCAGCAGCTTAAAGGGGAACAGGGGGTCCTACGAGCAGTACTTC CASSLKGNRGSYEQYF
few . TRBJ2-3 TRBV20-1 11 TGCAGTGTGCCTAGGGGTGACGCGCAGTATTTT CSVPRGDAQYF
. . TRBJ1-5 TRBV24-1 20 TGTGCCACCAGTGTGCCTTGGGGACCGACAATAGTCCAGTCGGGTCAGCCCCAGCATTTT CATSVPWGPTIVQSGQPQHF
. . TRBJ1-4 TRBV23-1 18 TGCGCCAGCAGTCACGGGGGGCAGGCAGCTTTTAGTCGCGAAAAACTGTTTTTT CASSHGGQAAFSREKLFF
. . TRBJ1-2 TRBV29-1 11 TGCAGCGTCTTGGGGTACGAAGGCTACACCTTC CSVLGYEGYTF
few . TRBJ1-2 TRBV10-3 14 TGTGCCATCAGTGATACAGGAGTAAACTATGGCTACACCTTC CAISDTGVNYGYTF
few . TRBJ2-1 TRBV7-9 19 TGTGCCAGCAGCTTAACGGGAGCTGAAGCTAAAAGCTCCTACAATGAGCAGTTCTTC CASSLTGAEAKSSYNEQFF
. . TRBJ1-4 TRBV30 14 TGTGCCTGGAGTCCCAACGGGAATGGCGAAAAACTGTTTTTT CAWSPNGNGEKLFF
. TRBD1 TRBJ1-2 TRBV6-2/TRBV6-3 13 TGTGCCAGCAGCTCCGGGACAGCTCTTCGCTACACCTTC CASSSGTALRYTF
. TRBD2 TRBJ2-7 TRBV18 15 TGTGCCAGCCCATCCCGCTTGCGGGGGGTGTACGAGCAGTACTTC CASPSRLRGVYEQYF
. TRBD2 TRBJ2-5 TRBV11-3 16 TGTGCCAGCAGCCATCGACTAGCGGTCCTGGGGGAGACCCAGTACTTC CASSHRLAVLGETQYF
. . TRBJ2-3 TRBV5-1 13 TGCGCCAGCAGCTTGTGGGGAACAGATACGCAGTATTTT CASSLWGTDTQYF
once TRBD2 TRBJ2-1 TRBV29-1 13 TGCAGCGTTGAGTGCGGGAGAGGGAATGAGCAGTTCTTC CSVECGRGNEQFF
few . TRBJ2-2 TRBV7-9 14 TGTGCCAGCAGCTGGGGAGAGATGGTCGGGGAGCTGTTTTTT CASSWGEMVGELFF
. TRBD1 TRBJ1-2 TRBV27 15 TGTGCCAGCAGTTTCTCTTGGACAGGGAACTGTGGCTACACCTTC CASSFSWTGNCGYTF
few . TRBJ2-4 TRBV3-1 14 TGTGCCAGTAGCCTTCGGAGCCAGAGCACCATTCAGTACTTC CASSLRSQSTIQYF
. . TRBJ2-5 TRBV6-2/TRBV6-3 14 TGTGCCAGCACAAATCGGCTCCACGGCGAGACCCAGTACTTC CASTNRLHGETQYF
few TRBD2 TRBJ2-2 TRBV30 14 TGTGCCTTCCAAGATCGGGGGGGAACCGGGGAGCTGTTTTTT CAFQDRGGTGELFF
. . TRBJ1-4 TRBV9 15 TGTGCCAGCAGCGTAGAACCGGCAACTAATGAAAAACTGTTTTTT CASSVEPATNEKLFF
. . TRBJ2-2 TRBV29-1 13 TGCAGCGTTGTGCAGGTGAACACCGGGGAGCTGTTTTTT CSVVQVNTGELFF
. . TRBJ2-6 TRBV9 13 TGTGCCAGCAGCGTCGGGGCCCTCAACGTCCTGACTTTC CASSVGALNVLTF
. . TRBJ2-3 TRBV29-1 12 TGCAGCATCGCAGGGACGTCAGATACGCAGTATTTT CSIAGTSDTQYF
many . TRBJ1-1 TRBV11-2 14 TGTGCCAGCAGCTTCACAGGGCGGAACACTGAAGCTTTCTTT CASSFTGRNTEAFF
few TRBD2 TRBJ2-3 TRBV20-1 13 TGCAGTGCTATCGGGGGGGCCCTGGATACGCAGTATTTT CSAIGGALDTQYF
few . TRBJ2-3 TRBV5-1 12 TGCGCCAGCAGCTTGGACGACGGTACGCAGTATTTT CASSLDDGTQYF
. . TRBJ1-3 TRBV25-1 14 TGTGCCAGCAGTGTGCAGGGGACTGGAAACACCATATATTTT CASSVQGTGNTIYF
. . TRBJ2-1 TRBV19 14 TGTGCCAGTAGTATAGCACGGGAAAGATCCGAGCAGTTCTTC CASSIARERSEQFF
. TRBD2 TRBJ2-7 TRBV10-3 17 TGTGCCATCAGCGGATCGACTAGCGGGAGTATGTCCTACGAGCAGTACTTC CAISGSTSGSMSYEQYF
many . TRBJ1-6 TRBV3-1 15 TGTGCCAGCAGCCAAGATGCAGCCTATTCAAGACCCCTCCACTTT CASSQDAAYSRPLHF
few TRBD2 TRBJ2-7 TRBV10-3 15 TGTGCCATCAGAGCCGGGACTAGCGGGGGTTACGAGCAGTACTTC CAIRAGTSGGYEQYF
. . TRBJ1-2 TRBV9 15 TGTGCCAGCAGCCCCCAGGGATTTCCCGACTATGGCTACACCTTC CASSPQGFPDYGYTF
many . TRBJ1-1 TRBV29-1 14 TGCAGCGTTGTTTGGAGGCTTGCCAACACTGAAGCTTTCTTT CSVVWRLANTEAFF
. TRBD1 TRBJ1-2 TRBV9 16 TGTGCCAGCAGCGTAGTTTCCGGACAGGGGAGCTATGGCTACACCTTC CASSVVSGQGSYGYTF
once TRBD1 TRBJ1-4 TRBV2 17 TGTGCCAGCAGTGCAACCTCCGGGACAGACATTACCGTCGGGCTGTTTTTT CASSATSGTDITVGLFF
many . TRBJ2-3 TRBV7-6 17 TGTGCCAGCAGCTTAGTAATCGGGACCTGGGACGGAGATACGCAGTATTTT CASSLVIGTWDGDTQYF
many . TRBJ1-1 TRBV7-8 12 TGTGCCAGCAGCCTCAGGGCGGCTGAAGCTTTCTTT CASSLRAAEAFF
few . TRBJ1-2 TRBV4-3 14 TGCGCCAGCAGCCAAGAGACAGTGAACTATGGCTACACCTTC CASSQETVNYGYTF
. . TRBJ1-5 TRBV6-5 14 TGTGCCAGCAGTGGGGGGGAATCGGGTCAGCCCCAGCATTTT CASSGGESGQPQHF
few . TRBJ2-7 TRBV20-1 11 TGCAGTGCGCTTGGCGCCGACGAGCAGTACTTC CSALGADEQYF
few . TRBJ2-2 TRBV29-1 12 TGCAGCGGGGCAGAGGGGACCGGGGAGCTGTTTTTT CSGAEGTGELFF
few TRBD1 TRBJ1-4 TRBV4-3 17 TGCGCCAGCAGCCAAGATCTACCGCGGCCAGGGGGTGAAAAACTGTTTTTT CASSQDLPRPGGEKLFF